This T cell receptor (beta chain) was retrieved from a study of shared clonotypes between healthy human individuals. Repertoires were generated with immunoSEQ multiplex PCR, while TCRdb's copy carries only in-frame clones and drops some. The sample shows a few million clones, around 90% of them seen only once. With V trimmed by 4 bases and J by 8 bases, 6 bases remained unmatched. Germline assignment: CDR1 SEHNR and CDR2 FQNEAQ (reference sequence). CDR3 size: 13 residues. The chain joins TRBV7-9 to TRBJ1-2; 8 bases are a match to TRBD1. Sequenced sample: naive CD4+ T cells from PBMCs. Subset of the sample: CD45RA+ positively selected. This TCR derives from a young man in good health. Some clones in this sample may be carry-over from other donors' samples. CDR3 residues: CASSSGTGWGYTF. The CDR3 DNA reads TGTGCCAGCAGCTCCGGGACAGGCTGGGGCTACACCTTC.